This T cell receptor beta chain was profiled in a study of CD8+CD57+ T cells in acquired aplastic anemia. For the study at large: Sorted CD4+ and CD8+ cells gave a mean 3.2 ug DNA, range roughly 0.2 to 27.4 ug. Study observations and caveats: Patients and controls had CD8+ Simpson's diversity values that were not significantly distinct.

Template material for TCR beta VDJ and CDR3 profiling consisted of genomic DNA. Each CDR3 protein is one row after TCRdb ran MiXCR on the reads. The sample lists 200,000 or so distinct CDR3 sequences; roughly 64% were seen once. The V and J ends lost 0 bases and 2 bases respectively, with 11 bases between them. Germline-derived CDR1 and CDR2 are DFQATT and SNEGSKA (reference sequence). The CDR3 covers 14 residues. For this clonotype: Antigen: not known.

Sequencing was carried out using sorted CD4+, CD8+, or CD8+CD57+ T cells (not recorded which) from PBMCs. The sequence was obtained from a human donor with severe aplastic anemia or a healthy control (not recorded which). The chain combines TRBV20-1 with TRBJ2-7, with D perhaps TRBD1 (5 bases). CDR3: CSARDAGSTYEQYF. The CDR3 DNA sequence: TGCAGTGCTAGAGATGCAGGGTCCACCTACGAGCAGTACTTC.